This T cell receptor beta chain was identified during a study of blood T cell repertoires in COVID-19. Whole-study context: From the United States, Italy and Spain came samples of acute and convalescent COVID-19.

Original methodology: For nucleated cells, counts were estimated from reference gene primer amplification. Assay used: immunoSEQ multiplex PCR; TCRdb lists only in-frame clones, some missing. V and J calls and clone size follow that table, whereas D and trimming were derived from the DNA. Of about 250,000 clones listed, about 91% were seen once; the top ten hold 4% to 5%. Germline loops: CDR1 MDHEN, CDR2 SYDVKM. There are 13 residues in the CDR3. V trimming: 8 bases; J trimming: 12 bases; junction bases outside the gene matches: 13. Sequencing used peripheral blood. The receptor was derived from a woman between 35 and 50 years old who had recovered from COVID-19. The chain joins TRBV28 to TRBJ2-7, with TRBD1 identical over 10 bases. CDR3 nucleotide sequence: TGTGCCAGCCTAATGTCCGGGACAGGGGAAGCGTACTTC. It translates to CASLMSGTGEAYF.